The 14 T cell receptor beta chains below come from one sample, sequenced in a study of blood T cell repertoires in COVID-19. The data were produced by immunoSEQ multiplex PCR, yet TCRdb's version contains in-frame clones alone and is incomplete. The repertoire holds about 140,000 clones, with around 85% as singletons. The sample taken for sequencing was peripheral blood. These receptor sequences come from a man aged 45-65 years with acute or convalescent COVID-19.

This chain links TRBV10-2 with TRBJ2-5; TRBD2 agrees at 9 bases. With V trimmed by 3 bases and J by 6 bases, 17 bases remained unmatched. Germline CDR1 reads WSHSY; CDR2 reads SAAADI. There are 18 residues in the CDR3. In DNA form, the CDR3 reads TGCGCCAGCAGTGATTATTCTAGCGGGGTTGGAGGACAGAAGACCCAGTACTTC. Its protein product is CASSDYSSGVGGQKTQYF.

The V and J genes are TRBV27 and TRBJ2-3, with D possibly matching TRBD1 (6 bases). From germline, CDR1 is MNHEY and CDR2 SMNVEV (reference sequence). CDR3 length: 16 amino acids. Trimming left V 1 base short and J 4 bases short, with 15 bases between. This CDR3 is CASSLLGRGFADTQYF. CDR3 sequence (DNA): TGTGCCAGCAGTTTATTGGGCAGGGGTTTCGCAGATACGCAGTATTTT.

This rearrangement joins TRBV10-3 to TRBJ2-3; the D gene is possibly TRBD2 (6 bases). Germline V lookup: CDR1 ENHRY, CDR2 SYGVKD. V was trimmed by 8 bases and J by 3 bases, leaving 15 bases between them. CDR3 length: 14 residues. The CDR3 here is CAIRTGSGTDTQYF. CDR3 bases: TGTGCCATCCGGACCGGGAGTGGAACAGATACGCAGTATTTT.

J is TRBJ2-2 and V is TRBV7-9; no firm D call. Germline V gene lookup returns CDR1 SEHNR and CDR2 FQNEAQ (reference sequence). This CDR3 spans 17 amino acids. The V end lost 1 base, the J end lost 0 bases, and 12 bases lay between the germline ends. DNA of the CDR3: TGTGCCAGCAGCTTAGAATATGTCCCCGCGAACACCGGGGAGCTGTTTTTT. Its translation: CASSLEYVPANTGELFF.

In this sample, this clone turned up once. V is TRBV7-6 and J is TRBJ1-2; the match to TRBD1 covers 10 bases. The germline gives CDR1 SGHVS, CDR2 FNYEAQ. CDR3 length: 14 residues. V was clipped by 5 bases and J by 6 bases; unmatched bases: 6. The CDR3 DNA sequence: TGTGCCAGCAGCCCGGACAGGGGGTTGGATGGCTACACCTTC. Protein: CASSPDRGLDGYTF.

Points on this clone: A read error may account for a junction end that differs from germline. DNA of the CDR3: TGCAGTGCTTCTAATTATGGCTACACCTTC. It is translated as CSASNYGYTF. The genes are TRBV20-1 and TRBJ1-2, with no clear D. This CDR3 spans 10 amino acids. The germline gives CDR1 DFQATT, CDR2 SNEGSKA (reference sequence).

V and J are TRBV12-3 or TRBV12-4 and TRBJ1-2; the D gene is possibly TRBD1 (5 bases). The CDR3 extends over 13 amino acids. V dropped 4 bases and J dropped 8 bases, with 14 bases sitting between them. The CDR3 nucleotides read TGTGCCAGCAGTTCCCAGGGTATTAACGGCTACACCTTC. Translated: CASSSQGINGYTF.

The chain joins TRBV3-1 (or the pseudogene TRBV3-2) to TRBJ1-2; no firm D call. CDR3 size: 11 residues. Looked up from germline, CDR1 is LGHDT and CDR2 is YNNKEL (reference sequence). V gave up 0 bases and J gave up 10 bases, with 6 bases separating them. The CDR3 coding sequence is TGTGCCAGCAGCCAAGATGGCCACTACACCTTC. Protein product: CASSQDGHYTF.

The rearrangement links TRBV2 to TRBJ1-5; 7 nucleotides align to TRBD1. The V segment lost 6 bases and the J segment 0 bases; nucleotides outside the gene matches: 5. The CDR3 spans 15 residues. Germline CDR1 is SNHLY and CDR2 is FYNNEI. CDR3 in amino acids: CASSETGYSNQPQHF. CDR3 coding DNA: TGTGCCAGCAGCGAGACAGGGTATAGCAATCAGCCCCAGCATTTT.

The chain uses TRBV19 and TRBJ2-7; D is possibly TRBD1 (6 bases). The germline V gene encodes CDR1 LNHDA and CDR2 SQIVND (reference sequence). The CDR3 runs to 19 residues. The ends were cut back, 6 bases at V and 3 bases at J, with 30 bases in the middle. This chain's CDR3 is CASSLDAPTTMGAFYEQYF. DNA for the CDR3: TGTGCCAGTAGCCTCGACGCACCAACGACAATGGGGGCTTTCTACGAGCAGTACTTC.

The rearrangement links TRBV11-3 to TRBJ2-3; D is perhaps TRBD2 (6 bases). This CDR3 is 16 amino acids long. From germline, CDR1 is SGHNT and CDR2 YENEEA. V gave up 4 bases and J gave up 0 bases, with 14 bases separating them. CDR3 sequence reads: CASSWGSGVSTDTQYF. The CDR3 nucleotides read TGTGCCAGCAGCTGGGGGTCGGGAGTAAGCACAGATACGCAGTATTTT.

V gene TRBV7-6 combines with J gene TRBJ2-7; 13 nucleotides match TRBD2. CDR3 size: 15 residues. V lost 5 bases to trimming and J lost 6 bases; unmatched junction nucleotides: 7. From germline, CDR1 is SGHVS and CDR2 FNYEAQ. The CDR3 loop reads CASSGLGLAGAEQYF. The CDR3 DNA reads TGTGCCAGCAGCGGGCTCGGACTAGCGGGAGCCGAGCAGTACTTC.

The CDR3 nucleotides are TGCGCCAGCAGCTTGGGAGACGGGTCTGGAAACACCATATATTTT. Amino acids: CASSLGDGSGNTIYF. V and J are TRBV5-1 and TRBJ1-3; D is ambiguous. Germline V lookup: CDR1 SGHRS, CDR2 YFSETQ. The V end lost 0 bases, the J end lost 1 base, and 8 bases lay between the germline ends. The CDR3 covers 15 residues.

The CDR3 region has the DNA TGCGCCAGCAGCTTCCTCTCCCCCGGGACAGCGAACACTGAAGCTTTCTTT. Translated: CASSFLSPGTANTEAFF. V gene TRBV5-1 combines with J gene TRBJ1-1; TRBD1 agrees at 7 bases. This CDR3 region has 17 residues. J gave up 1 base and V 2 bases, and 11 bases lay outside the gene matches. From germline, CDR1 is SGHRS and CDR2 YFSETQ.